Reported below is one T cell receptor beta chain. In the authors' methods: Amplification from reference gene primers served as the basis for estimated nucleated cell counts. The assay was immunoSEQ multiplex PCR, and TCRdb's table has in-frame clones only and misses some. That table furnishes V, J and clone size, whereas the DNA furnished D and trimming. This sample carries 40,000 to 60,000 clones, about 63% of them seen once, and the ten largest clones take just under 9%. The record originates from a study of blood T cell repertoires in COVID-19. Study overall: The United States, Italy and Spain provided the acute and convalescent COVID-19 samples. PBMCs, B-cell-depleted T cells, or T cells were the source of the cDNA or gDNA that made up the material.

J was trimmed by 1 base and V by 2 bases; bases with no gene match: 4. The CDR3 length is 16 residues. Germline assignment: CDR1 MNHNS and CDR2 SASEGT. The V and J genes are TRBV6-1 and TRBJ2-5, with 10 bases matching TRBD2. The receptor was derived from a woman in her 70s with acute or convalescent COVID-19. Sequencing was done on a sample of peripheral blood. CDR3 nucleotide sequence: TGTGCCAGCAGTGAAATAGCGGGAGGACCCCAAGAGACCCAGTACTTC. It encodes CASSEIAGGPQETQYF.